This entry lists 18 T cell receptor beta chains sequenced from one sample in a study of shared clonotypes between healthy human individuals. Method: immunoSEQ multiplex PCR; TCRdb's copy keeps in-frame clones and lacks some. The sample holds some 1.5 million clones, roughly 96% seen once. The specimen was naive CD4+ T cells sorted from blood. Noted subset: CD45RA+ positively selected. The origin of the receptors is a man younger than 45 in good health.

The chain couples TRBV6-6 to TRBJ2-7; TRBD1 might be the D (5 bases). The CDR3 length is 15 residues. The V end lost 3 bases, the J end lost 1 base, and 13 bases lay between the germline ends. The germline gives CDR1 MNHNY, CDR2 SVGAGI (reference sequence). The CDR3 DNA sequence: TGTGCCAGCAGTTATACAGGCTCTATTTCCTACGAGCAGTACTTC. This translates into CASSYTGSISYEQYF.

This clone was detected once. The rearrangement uses TRBV15 and TRBJ2-7; 10 bases are shared with TRBD2. J gave up 3 bases and V 1 base, and 12 bases lay outside the gene matches. This CDR3 is 18 amino acids long. From germline, CDR1 is LNHNV and CDR2 YYDKDF (reference sequence). CDR3 coding DNA: TGTGCCACCAGCAGAGGGCTAGCGGGAGCTTCATCCGACTACGAGCAGTACTTC. Translated, it gives CATSRGLAGASSDYEQYF. The whole variable domain, filled in from reference TRBV15 and TRBJ2-7, reads DAMVIQNPRYQVTQFGKPVTLSCSQTLNHNVMYWYQQKSSQAPKLLFHYYDKDFNNEADTPDNFQSRRPNTSFCFLDIRSPGLGDTAMYLCATSRGLAGASSDYEQYFGPGTRLTVT.

The V and J genes are TRBV5-1 and TRBJ2-7, with 12 bases fitting TRBD1. The V segment lost 4 bases and the J segment 5 bases; nucleotides outside the gene matches: 4. The CDR3 loop spans 14 amino acids. Germline V gene data show CDR1 as SGHRS and CDR2 as YFSETQ. The CDR3 here is CASSLGTGGDEQYF. CDR3 coding DNA: TGCGCCAGCAGCCTAGGGACAGGGGGCGACGAGCAGTACTTC.

This clone occurred once. The rearrangement uses TRBV18 and TRBJ2-7; the D gene is possibly TRBD1 (6 bases). Germline V gene sequence: CDR1 KGHSH, CDR2 LQKENI. The CDR3 has 14 residues. The V end lost 5 bases, the J end lost 3 bases, and 14 bases lay between the germline ends. The CDR3 DNA reads as TGTGCCAGCTCAGGGAGTCAGGGGAGCTACGAGCAGTACTTC. As protein: CASSGSQGSYEQYF.

The J gene is TRBJ1-2, the V gene TRBV6-5, with 7 bases aligning to TRBD1. Germline trimming cut 4 bases from V and 7 bases from J; bases unmatched to any gene: 15. This CDR3 is built from 16 residues. Per the germline V gene, CDR1 is MNHEY and CDR2 is SVGAGI. CDR3 amino acids: CASSWTNTGVWSGYTF. CDR3 nucleotides: TGTGCCAGCAGTTGGACGAATACAGGGGTTTGGAGTGGCTACACCTTC.

This chain uses TRBV10-3 with TRBJ2-6; 9 nucleotides align to TRBD2. V was clipped by 6 bases and J by 16 bases; unmatched bases: 16. From germline, CDR1 is ENHRY and CDR2 SYGVKD. The CDR3 is 15 residues long. The CDR3 sequence is CAIRKMGTSPSGLTF. CDR3 bases: TGTGCCATCAGGAAGATGGGGACTAGCCCGAGTGGTCTGACTTTC.

This chain links TRBV5-1 with TRBJ2-1; a possible D gene is TRBD2 (6 bases). Germline V gives CDR1 SGHRS, CDR2 YFSETQ. V lost 4 bases, J lost 3 bases, and 17 bases lay in between. The CDR3 extends over 16 amino acids. The CDR3 here is CASSISSAFVYNEQFF. The DNA of the CDR3 is TGCGCCAGCAGCATATCTAGCGCCTTCGTCTACAATGAGCAGTTCTTC.

As for this clone: In the same sample, other DNA sequences code for this CDR3. This chain links TRBV5-1 with TRBJ2-1, with D possibly called TRBD1 or TRBD2 (5 bases each). The CDR3 is made up of 16 amino acids. Germline assignment: CDR1 SGHRS and CDR2 YFSETQ. V shed 0 bases and J shed 0 bases, with 10 bases lying between them. The CDR3 here is CASSLVGVSSYNEQFF. CDR3 in DNA: TGCGCCAGCAGCTTGGTGGGGGTCAGCTCCTACAATGAGCAGTTCTTC.

The chain has TRBV21-1 and TRBJ2-5; TRBD1 was called by the table and not checked on the DNA. TRBV21-1 is recorded as a pseudogene. The CDR3 spans 19 residues. The CDR3 loop reads CASTRSKQGTTGRARTQYF. Written as DNA, the CDR3 is TGTGCCAGCACCCGAAGTAAACAGGGGACCACGGGGCGGGCCCGGACCCAGTACTTC.

The CDR3 sequence is CSAFPPGGFTDTQYF. CDR3 sequence (DNA): TGCAGCGCATTCCCGCCCGGGGGGTTTACAGATACGCAGTATTTT. The chain joins TRBV29-1 to TRBJ2-3; 7 bases fit TRBD2. CDR1 is SQVTM, CDR2 ANQGSEA, per germline. CDR3 length equals 15 residues. J was trimmed by 3 bases and V by 7 bases; bases with no gene match: 13.

The gene calls are TRBV7-2 and TRBJ2-2, with TRBD2 matching over 7 bases. From germline, CDR1 is SGHTA and CDR2 FQGNSA. The CDR3 consists of 17 residues. The J segment lost 2 bases and the V segment lost 3 bases, leaving 9 bases of the junction unmatched. CDR3 nucleotides: TGTGCCAGCAGCTTGAATCCTAGCGGCAGCAACACCGGGGAGCTGTTTTTT. Its protein product is CASSLNPSGSNTGELFF. The full variable domain, rest sourced from reference TRBV7-2 and TRBJ2-2, is GAGVSQSPSNKVTEKGKDVELRCDPISGHTALYWYRQSLGQGLEFLIYFQGNSAPDKSGLPSDRFSAERTGGSVSTLTIQRTQQEDSAVYLCASSLNPSGSNTGELFFGEGSRLTVL.

The rearrangement uses TRBV5-1 and TRBJ1-4, with 7 bases that match TRBD1. V shed 6 bases and J 6 bases; nucleotides not matched to a gene: 11. The CDR3 spans 15 residues. Germline loops: CDR1 SGHRS, CDR2 YFSETQ. CDR3 region: CASKVRQGSDEKLFF. The CDR3 nucleotides read TGCGCCAGCAAGGTTCGACAGGGTTCGGATGAAAAACTGTTTTTT.

The V gene is TRBV10-3, the J gene TRBJ1-1; 10 bases match TRBD1. There are 15 residues in the CDR3. Germline V lookup: CDR1 ENHRY, CDR2 SYGVKD. The V gene end was trimmed by 6 bases and the J gene end by 5 bases; junction bases not matched to a gene: 9. CDR3 sequence reads: CAISPVGTGVTEAFF. CDR3 nucleotide sequence: TGTGCCATCAGCCCCGTTGGGACAGGGGTTACTGAAGCTTTCTTT.

The chain couples TRBV5-4 to TRBJ1-4; D gene unclear. Germline assignment: CDR1 SGHNT and CDR2 YYREEE (reference sequence). V shed 2 bases and J shed 0 bases, with 17 bases lying between them. The CDR3 length is 18 residues. CDR3 protein: CASSFTRTGQSTNEKLFF. CDR3 sequence (DNA): TGTGCCAGCAGCTTCACCCGGACTGGCCAATCAACTAATGAAAAACTGTTTTTT.

The chain carries TRBV25-1 and TRBJ1-5; D call uncertain. Germline V CDR1 and CDR2: MGHDK, SYGVNS. The V and J ends lost 5 bases and 1 base respectively, with 6 bases between them. The CDR3 consists of 13 residues. CDR3 region: CASSQESNQPQHF. CDR3 bases: TGTGCCAGCAGTCAGGAAAGCAATCAGCCCCAGCATTTT.

This chain joins TRBV25-1 and TRBJ1-4; unclear D gene. The germline V gene has CDR1 MGHDK and CDR2 SYGVNS. Trimming stripped 4 bases from V and 0 bases from J, with 12 bases between. The CDR3 has 16 amino acids. Here the CDR3 DNA reads TGTGCCAGCAGTGTAAGGTCGATTACAACTAATGAAAAACTGTTTTTT. It codes for CASSVRSITTNEKLFF.

For the CDR3, the DNA is TGTGCCAGCAGGAACAGGGGGCGCGGGTTGGAGCAGTTCTTC. Its translation is CASRNRGRGLEQFF. The genes are TRBV13 and TRBJ2-1; 9 bases line up with TRBD1. CDR3 length: 14 residues. The germline CDR1 and CDR2 sequences are PRHDT and FYEKMQ (reference sequence). V was clipped by 6 bases and J by 10 bases; unmatched bases: 10.

The rearrangement links TRBV5-4 to TRBJ1-2, with 12 bases matching TRBD1. The V gene end was trimmed by 4 bases and the J gene end by 7 bases; junction bases not matched to a gene: 8. Germline CDR1 and CDR2: SGHNT and YYREEE (reference sequence). The CDR3 sequence is 15 residues long. The CDR3 region has the DNA TGTGCCAGCAGCCCTCCGGGACAGGGGGCAGGTGGCTACACCTTC. As protein: CASSPPGQGAGGYTF.